This TCR beta chain was sequenced during a study of regulatory T cells in long-lasting Graves disease (dated by TCRdb to the early 2020s). About the investigation overall: Antithyroid drugs had been taken for less than 3 months by newly diagnosed Graves' disease patients. This study used TCR sequencing and RNA sequencing of peripheral blood to compare persistent Graves' disease patients against newly diagnosed Graves' disease patients. The study was conducted in China and was registered as a clinical trial. TCR sequencing covered around 13 persistent and approximately 20 newly diagnosed Graves' disease patients, some 33 samples in total. General conclusions and limits of the study: Only the TCR beta chain was sequenced and analyzed. Compared with newly diagnosed patients, patients with persistent Graves' disease had lower TCR Shannon entropy and fewer highly expanded clones, which suggests clonal expansion. Peripheral blood alone was examined, since thyroid tissue, which constituted the primary lesion, could not be accessed. Patients with persistent disease shared more public clonotypes (approximately 2,500) than newly diagnosed patients did (more than 900). As a limitation, the authors acknowledged that the small sample size may reduce accuracy. Persistent disease showed preferential use of TRBV28, TRBJ1-2 and TRBJ2-5, whereas newly diagnosed disease favored TRBV20-1 and TRBJ2-1.

CDR3 length: 14 amino acids, cysteine to phenylalanine. CDR3 DNA is the only sequence kept; it has 42 bases, read in frame from the first base. Trimmed from V: 8 bases; trimmed from J: 9 bases; junction bases lacking a gene match: 14. The intended sense of this specimen's time point label: newly diagnosed GD, antithyroid drugs for less than 3 months. RNA was extracted from PBMCs in TRIzol for both TCR sequencing and RNA sequencing. The diagnosis of Graves' disease followed American Thyroid Association guidelines. The patients came from an endocrinology department in Xi'an, China. Each patient gave roughly 10 milliliters of peripheral blood, collected in an EDTA anticoagulant tube. Ficoll Paque Plus density gradient separation was used to isolate PBMCs, and no additional T cell sorting was done. An Agilent 2100 Bioanalyzer and agarose gel were used to assess RNA quality, and a NanoDrop 2000 was used to measure RNA concentration.

On this clonotype: The antigen it recognizes is unknown. Base qualities were left out, and no much larger clone turns up one base away.

Library generation was performed with multiplex PCR. The sequencer was an Illumina HiSeq 4000. CDR3 regions were amplified by Arm-PCR with iRepertoire HTBI primers to construct TCR beta libraries. Before sequencing, the PCR products went through gel purification. In the original analysis: Across samples, fewer than 70 TRBV and around 15 TRBJ segments were identified and used for gene usage analysis of CDR3 amino acid clonotypes. COPE and FqMerger were used to merge the filtered high-quality paired reads into contigs. BLAST was used to align contigs to IMGT TRBV, TRBD and TRBJ reference genes, with CDR3 defined following IMGT. Any clonotype with a frequency above 0.1% was counted as a highly expanded clone. Shannon entropy served as the measure of repertoire diversity, while the Gini coefficient captured V-J evenness. A clonotype found in more than one individual was treated as public. The raw public data were reprocessed by TCRdb itself: fastp quality trimming at Q25, MiXCR clonotype calling, in-frame beta chains only. Rows with a matching CDR3 protein are joined into one entry that keeps the most common DNA and genes. The V and J calls shown here were made by TCRdb, not taken from the authors' results. Within this sample are 450,000 to 600,000 distinct CDR3 sequences, with approximately 15% of them counted one time only. Clones ranked in the top ten supply roughly a tenth of the sample.

The sample also formed part of further work on T cells in Graves' hyperthyroidism and ophthalmopathy. The second study's paper adds: A patient counted as having stable Graves' hyperthyroidism if no progression to ophthalmopathy occurred over 18 months of follow-up. Hyperthyroidism patients were newly diagnosed, with disease duration under 2 months, and aged 18 to 65 years. Exclusion was applied to patients with uncontrolled infections, other autoimmune diseases, pregnancy or lactation. Diagnoses were established on the basis of clinical symptoms, serum thyroxine and TRAb, thyroid ultrasound, and orbital computed tomography. A first-round RT-PCR of the TCR CDR3 used the HTBI primer set with the Qiagen OneStep RT-PCR kit. Most expanded thyroid clonotypes (frequency above 0.001) were also detected in blood, a finding suggesting that blood repertoires may reflect thyroid immune responses. A model built on a 13 V-J signature distinguished ophthalmopathy from stable hyperthyroidism, reaching roughly 88% sensitivity and under 84% specificity in cross-validation and 80%/75% in testing. During validation, the model predicted progression to ophthalmopathy a median of approximately 7 months ahead of onset, with approximately 71% sensitivity and about 72% specificity. To identify TCR V-J signatures that set the groups apart, the researchers used a discovery cohort of 100 patients, made up of 40 to 45 with Graves' ophthalmopathy and around 58 with stable Graves' hyperthyroidism. Prospective prediction of ophthalmopathy was tested in an independent validation cohort consisting of some 18 hyperthyroidism patients and 17 patients who later progressed to ophthalmopathy. The roughly 100 discovery patients were divided at random into training and test sets in a 7:3 ratio. In addition, the study compared T-cell repertoires in thyroid tissue and in blood from over 5 Graves' hyperthyroidism patients. After sampling, hyperthyroidism patients received methimazole starting at 30 mg daily, and ophthalmopathy patients received high-dose intravenous methylprednisolone. Libraries were constructed in a second round of multiplex PCR, after which size selection and purification were carried out. Libraries were sequenced paired-end with 100 bp reads on an Illumina HiSeq2000. SOAPnuke was used to process the raw data, removing reads that contained adapters or uncalled bases, had a mean Phred below 15, or lacked an exact match to the constant primer or identifier. High-quality paired reads were merged with COPE v1.2.5, and unique nucleotide sequences were defined as clonotypes. MiTCR v1.1 was used to align the clonotypes against IMGT TRBV, TRBD and TRBJ reference segments. The analysis included only V-J combinations with a frequency above 0.0001, which together covered 99% to 99.2% of the repertoires. The TCS score was defined as the ratio of F50 (clonal expansion) to E x V (chaos), calculated using BLOSUM62-based TCRdist between CDR3 peptides within each V-J. Welch's t-statistics and random forest reduced fewer than 600 V-J features to about 13, which were used in a naive Bayes classifier (R e1071). No statistical method was used to set the sample size in advance, and investigators knew the group allocation. TCR Vbeta CDR3 sequencing of roughly 140 peripheral blood samples (roughly 43 ophthalmopathy, 75 to 80 hyperthyroidism and some 17 progressor patients) is reported in the paper.

The clonotype originates from a young man with Graves disease. Donor details come from another sample of the same person, matched by shared clones. The sequencing used peripheral blood mononuclear cells (PBMCs), collected at new diagnosis, from a patient treated with antithyroid drugs. The chain joins TRBV12-3 or TRBV12-4 to TRBJ2-7, with 9 junctional bases fitting TRBD2. The DNA is TGTGCCAGCTCGGAGTATAGCGGGGGCCACGGGCAGTACTTC. Its protein is CASSEYSGGHGQYF.